Following are 27 T cell receptor beta chains from one sample sequenced in a study of immune cell composition in non-small cell lung cancer. Clones were sequenced by immunoSEQ multiplex PCR, and TCRdb holds only the in-frame ones, with some missing. Of under 5,000 clones listed, less than 80% are singletons. Sequencing was done on a sample of lung tumor tissue. The receptors come from a human donor with non-small cell lung cancer.

The gene calls are TRBV5-1 and TRBJ1-1; D remains unclear. The germline V gene has CDR1 SGHRS and CDR2 YFSETQ. V lost 4 bases and J 0 bases, leaving 10 bases between the germline ends. CDR3 length equals 14 residues. This chain's CDR3 is CASSVQAMNTEAFF. The CDR3, as DNA: TGCGCCAGCAGCGTCCAGGCGATGAACACTGAAGCTTTCTTT.

The chain is built from TRBV7-8 and TRBJ2-5; 9 nucleotides align to TRBD2. From germline, CDR1 is SGHVS and CDR2 FQNEAQ. The trim removed 3 bases at V and 4 bases at J, leaving 9 bases unmatched. This CDR3 has 16 amino acids. The DNA of the CDR3 is TGTGCCAGCAGCTTGCCTTTTGCGGGGGGGCGAGAGACCCAGTACTTC. It specifies CASSLPFAGGRETQYF.

The chain is built from TRBV5-1 and TRBJ1-1, with 9 bases matching TRBD1. This CDR3 contains 14 residues. After removal of 4 bases from V and 3 bases from J, the junction contained 4 bases not matched to a gene. CDR1 and CDR2 from the germline V gene are SGHRS and YFSETQ. The CDR3 here is CASSIRTGDTEAFF. The DNA for the CDR3 is TGCGCCAGCAGCATACGGACAGGGGACACTGAAGCTTTCTTT.

This chain joins TRBV5-4 and TRBJ2-5; tentative D call: TRBD2 (5 bases). The CDR3 is made up of 15 amino acids. Germline CDR1 and CDR2: SGHNT and YYREEE (reference sequence). V dropped 0 bases and J dropped 8 bases, with 17 bases sitting between them. CDR3 bases: TGTGCCAGCAGCTTGGGAGGGCTGAGAAGAGAAACCCAGTACTTC. Its translation: CASSLGGLRRETQYF.

The rearrangement uses TRBV19 and TRBJ2-7, with a tentative D call TRBD1 (6 bases). The germline V gene has CDR1 LNHDA and CDR2 SQIVND (reference sequence). This CDR3 contains 15 residues. V lost 10 bases and J 1 base, leaving 20 bases between the germline ends. CDR3 loop: CAILQRQEESYEQYF. CDR3 sequence (DNA): TGTGCCATTCTCCAGCGACAGGAAGAATCCTACGAGCAGTACTTC.

This clone was picked up one time. The rearrangement links TRBV6-1 to TRBJ2-7; D not certain. This CDR3 contains 13 residues. Between the trimmed V and J ends, which lost 2 bases and 6 bases, there was a span of 11 bases. Germline V CDR1 and CDR2: MNHNS, SASEGT. The CDR3: CASSESQIGEQYF. DNA for the CDR3: TGTGCCAGCAGTGAATCACAGATTGGCGAGCAGTACTTC.

V is TRBV5-4 and J is TRBJ1-1, with D tentatively TRBD1 (6 bases). Between the trimmed V and J ends, which lost 0 bases and 5 bases, there was a span of 14 bases. Germline V CDR1 and CDR2: SGHNT, YYREEE (reference sequence). The CDR3 loop spans 15 amino acids. The CDR3 sequence is CASSLEGRRGTEAFF. CDR3 coding DNA: TGTGCCAGCAGCTTGGAAGGCAGAAGGGGGACTGAAGCTTTCTTT.

The gene calls are TRBV30 and TRBJ2-3, with 7 bases fitting TRBD2. The CDR3 is 16 residues long. The germline V gene encodes CDR1 GTSNPN and CDR2 SVGIG (reference sequence). With 1 base clipped from V and 4 bases from J, the junction kept 11 bases outside the gene matches. The CDR3 sequence is CAWSGSGLPGADTQYF. The CDR3 bases are TGTGCCTGGAGTGGATCGGGACTACCCGGGGCAGATACGCAGTATTTT.

The J gene is TRBJ2-5, the V gene TRBV28, with 7 bases identical to TRBD2. This CDR3 has 13 amino acids. The ends lost 3 bases at V and 4 bases at J; junction bases unmatched: 2. Germline V lookup: CDR1 MDHEN, CDR2 SYDVKM. Here the CDR3 DNA reads TGTGCCAGCAGTTTGGGGGGGAGAGAGACCCAGTACTTC. This gives the protein CASSLGGRETQYF.

In this sample, this clone turned up once. The rearrangement joins TRBV29-1 to TRBJ2-3; 8 positions match TRBD2. The junction had 5 bases not matched to a gene; V was cut back by 1 base and J by 8 bases. Germline V CDR1 and CDR2: SQVTM, ANQGSEA. The CDR3 runs 13 residues. The CDR3 sequence: CSVEASGPPTQYF. In nucleotides, the CDR3 is TGCAGCGTTGAAGCTAGCGGGCCCCCTACGCAGTATTTT.

The chain employs TRBV5-8 and TRBJ2-7; TRBD2 is a possible D gene (6 bases). From germline, CDR1 is SGHTS and CDR2 YDEGEE. Trimming stripped 1 base from V and 7 bases from J, with 12 bases between. CDR3 length: 13 residues. This CDR3 is CASSLTSLGEQYF. DNA of the CDR3: TGTGCCAGCAGCTTGACTAGCCTGGGGGAGCAGTACTTC.

The gene calls are TRBV30 and TRBJ2-3; 11 nucleotides line up with TRBD2. V shed 4 bases, J shed 6 bases, and the junction held 9 bases outside the gene matches. Germline CDR1 and CDR2: GTSNPN and SVGIG (reference sequence). The CDR3 has 15 residues. CDR3: CAWKRASGGTDTQYF. CDR3 nucleotides: TGTGCCTGGAAGAGGGCTAGCGGGGGGACTGATACGCAGTATTTT.

The rearrangement joins TRBV10-2 to TRBJ2-5; unclear D gene. V shed 0 bases and J shed 7 bases, with 9 bases lying between them. The germline V gene has CDR1 WSHSY and CDR2 SAAADI. The length of the CDR3 is 13 residues. The CDR3 nucleotides are TGCGCCAGCAGTGAGTCGACTCCCTGGACCCAGTACTTC. Its protein product is CASSESTPWTQYF.

The rearrangement uses TRBV4-3 and TRBJ1-6; 7 bases agree with TRBD1. In germline, CDR1 is LGHNA, CDR2 YSLEER. This CDR3 spans 16 amino acids. The V and J ends lost 1 base and 2 bases, in that order; junction bases with no gene match: 2. The CDR3 loop is CASSQAGTAYNSPLHF. The CDR3 nucleotides read TGCGCCAGCAGCCAAGCTGGGACAGCCTATAATTCACCCCTCCACTTT.

Judged by abundance, this clone is large. The chain couples TRBV7-8 to TRBJ2-5; D unresolved. V lost 5 bases and J lost 5, with 15 bases in between. Per the germline V gene, CDR1 is SGHVS and CDR2 is FQNEAQ. The CDR3 runs to 14 residues. Written as DNA, the CDR3 is TGTGCCAGCAGCCCGAGGATAGTTGGGGAGACCCAGTACTTC. It is translated as CASSPRIVGETQYF.

This sequence joins TRBV25-1 and TRBJ1-6; 9 nucleotides agree with TRBD1. V shed 6 bases, J shed 7 bases, and the junction held 10 bases outside the gene matches. In germline, CDR1 is MGHDK, CDR2 SYGVNS. The length of the CDR3 is 16 residues. The CDR3, as DNA: TGTGCCAGCAGAGAGAGGACAGGGGCTATAAATTCACCCCTCCACTTT. Its translation is CASRERTGAINSPLHF. The full variable domain, completed using reference TRBV25-1 and TRBJ1-6, is EADIYQTPRYLVIGTGKKITLECSQTMGHDKMYWYQQDPGMELHLIHYSYGVNSTEKGDLSSESTVSRIRTEHFPLTLESARPSHTSQYLCASRERTGAINSPLHFGNGTRLTVT.

This chain joins TRBV18 and TRBJ1-4, with no clear D. Per germline, CDR1 KGHSH and CDR2 LQKENI. The length of the CDR3 is 14 residues. V was shortened by 6 bases and J by 0 bases, with 8 bases between the two germline ends. CDR3 bases: TGTGCCAGCTCCTTAACTCCAACTAATGAAAAACTGTTTTTT. As protein: CASSLTPTNEKLFF.

The chain combines TRBV27 with TRBJ1-6; D unresolved. The CDR3 consists of 12 residues. From germline, CDR1 is MNHEY and CDR2 SMNVEV (reference sequence). The V and J ends lost 4 bases and 4 bases respectively, with 2 bases between them. The CDR3, as DNA: TGTGCCAGCAGTTCTTATAATTCACCCCTCCACTTT. It encodes CASSSYNSPLHF.

The chain combines TRBV4-1 with TRBJ1-2, with D perhaps TRBD1 (6 bases). V dropped 6 bases and J dropped 4 bases, with 12 bases sitting between them. CDR3 length equals 13 residues. Germline assignment: CDR1 MGHRA and CDR2 YSYEKL. This CDR3 is CASSIGQTYGYTF. CDR3 bases: TGCGCCAGCAGTATAGGACAGACCTATGGCTACACCTTC.

The chain links TRBV6-1 to TRBJ2-1, with 16 bases aligning to TRBD2. CDR1 is MNHNS and CDR2 is SASEGT in the germline V gene. The CDR3 is 16 amino acids. After removal of 4 bases from V and 10 bases from J, the junction contained 7 bases not matched to a gene. CDR3 in amino acids: CASSAGTSGRGWEQFF. The CDR3 DNA sequence: TGTGCCAGCAGTGCAGGGACTAGCGGGAGGGGTTGGGAGCAGTTCTTC.

This clone was observed a few times. The rearrangement uses TRBV4-1 and TRBJ2-5; 8 nucleotides match TRBD1. Trimming removed 1 base from V and 5 bases from J; junction bases left unmatched: 12. The CDR3 is 17 amino acids. From germline, CDR1 is MGHRA and CDR2 YSYEKL. The CDR3 DNA follows: TGCGCCAGCAGCCAAGTGGCCGGACAGGGAAGAGCGGAGACCCAGTACTTC. This codes for CASSQVAGQGRAETQYF.

This chain joins TRBV7-2 and TRBJ2-1; 11 positions agree with TRBD2. The CDR3 contains 19 residues. Germline CDR1 reads SGHTA; CDR2 reads FQGNSA. The junction had 13 bases not matched to a gene; V was cut back by 5 bases and J by 1 base. The CDR3 DNA is TGTGCCAGCAGCCGATTAGCGGGAGGGGTATTTGGGTCCTACAATGAGCAGTTCTTC. Protein sequence: CASSRLAGGVFGSYNEQFF.

The sample holds a few counts of this clone. This chain uses TRBV19 with TRBJ2-3; 11 nucleotides align to TRBD2. From germline, CDR1 is LNHDA and CDR2 SQIVND (reference sequence). CDR3 size: 15 residues. Trimming cost V 5 bases and J 5 bases; bases outside gene matches: 6. CDR3 protein: CASSFVAGGQDTQYF. The DNA for the CDR3 is TGTGCCAGTAGTTTTGTAGCGGGAGGGCAAGATACGCAGTATTTT.

This rearrangement joins TRBV7-2 to TRBJ2-1, with D uncertain. The CDR3 runs 14 residues. The germline V gene encodes CDR1 SGHTA and CDR2 FQGNSA. The V end was cut by 5 bases, the J end by 3 bases, with 11 bases between. For the CDR3, the DNA is TGTGCCAGCAGCCTTACAGTGGGCTACAATGAGCAGTTCTTC. The encoded protein is CASSLTVGYNEQFF.

This clone is labeled as large (0.1 to 1%). The chain employs TRBV9 and TRBJ2-5, with TRBD2 identical over 8 bases. Germline-derived CDR1 and CDR2 are SGDLS and YYNGEE. CDR3 length equals 15 residues. With 0 bases clipped from V and 1 base from J, the junction kept 2 bases outside the gene matches. In DNA, the CDR3 is TGTGCCAGCAGCGTAGACGGGGGGGGCCAAGAGACCCAGTACTTC. It codes for CASSVDGGGQETQYF.

This clone was recorded once. The gene calls are TRBV9 and TRBJ1-3; D might be TRBD1 (5 bases). Germline V gene sequence: CDR1 SGDLS, CDR2 YYNGEE. The CDR3 has 15 residues. The V end lost 7 bases, the J end lost 0 bases, and 14 bases lay between the germline ends. Here the CDR3 DNA reads TGTGCCAGCGGAGAAGGAGACAGCTCTGGAAACACCATATATTTT. It is translated as CASGEGDSSGNTIYF.

The chain combines TRBV15 with TRBJ2-5, with 11 bases that match TRBD2. The CDR3 consists of 19 residues. V was clipped by 0 bases and J by 4 bases; unmatched bases: 13. CDR1 is LNHNV, CDR2 YYDKDF, per germline (reference sequence). CDR3 sequence (DNA): TGTGCCACCAGCAGAGATAGGGACTATAGCGGGAGGGGACGAGAGACCCAGTACTTC. Protein sequence: CATSRDRDYSGRGRETQYF.